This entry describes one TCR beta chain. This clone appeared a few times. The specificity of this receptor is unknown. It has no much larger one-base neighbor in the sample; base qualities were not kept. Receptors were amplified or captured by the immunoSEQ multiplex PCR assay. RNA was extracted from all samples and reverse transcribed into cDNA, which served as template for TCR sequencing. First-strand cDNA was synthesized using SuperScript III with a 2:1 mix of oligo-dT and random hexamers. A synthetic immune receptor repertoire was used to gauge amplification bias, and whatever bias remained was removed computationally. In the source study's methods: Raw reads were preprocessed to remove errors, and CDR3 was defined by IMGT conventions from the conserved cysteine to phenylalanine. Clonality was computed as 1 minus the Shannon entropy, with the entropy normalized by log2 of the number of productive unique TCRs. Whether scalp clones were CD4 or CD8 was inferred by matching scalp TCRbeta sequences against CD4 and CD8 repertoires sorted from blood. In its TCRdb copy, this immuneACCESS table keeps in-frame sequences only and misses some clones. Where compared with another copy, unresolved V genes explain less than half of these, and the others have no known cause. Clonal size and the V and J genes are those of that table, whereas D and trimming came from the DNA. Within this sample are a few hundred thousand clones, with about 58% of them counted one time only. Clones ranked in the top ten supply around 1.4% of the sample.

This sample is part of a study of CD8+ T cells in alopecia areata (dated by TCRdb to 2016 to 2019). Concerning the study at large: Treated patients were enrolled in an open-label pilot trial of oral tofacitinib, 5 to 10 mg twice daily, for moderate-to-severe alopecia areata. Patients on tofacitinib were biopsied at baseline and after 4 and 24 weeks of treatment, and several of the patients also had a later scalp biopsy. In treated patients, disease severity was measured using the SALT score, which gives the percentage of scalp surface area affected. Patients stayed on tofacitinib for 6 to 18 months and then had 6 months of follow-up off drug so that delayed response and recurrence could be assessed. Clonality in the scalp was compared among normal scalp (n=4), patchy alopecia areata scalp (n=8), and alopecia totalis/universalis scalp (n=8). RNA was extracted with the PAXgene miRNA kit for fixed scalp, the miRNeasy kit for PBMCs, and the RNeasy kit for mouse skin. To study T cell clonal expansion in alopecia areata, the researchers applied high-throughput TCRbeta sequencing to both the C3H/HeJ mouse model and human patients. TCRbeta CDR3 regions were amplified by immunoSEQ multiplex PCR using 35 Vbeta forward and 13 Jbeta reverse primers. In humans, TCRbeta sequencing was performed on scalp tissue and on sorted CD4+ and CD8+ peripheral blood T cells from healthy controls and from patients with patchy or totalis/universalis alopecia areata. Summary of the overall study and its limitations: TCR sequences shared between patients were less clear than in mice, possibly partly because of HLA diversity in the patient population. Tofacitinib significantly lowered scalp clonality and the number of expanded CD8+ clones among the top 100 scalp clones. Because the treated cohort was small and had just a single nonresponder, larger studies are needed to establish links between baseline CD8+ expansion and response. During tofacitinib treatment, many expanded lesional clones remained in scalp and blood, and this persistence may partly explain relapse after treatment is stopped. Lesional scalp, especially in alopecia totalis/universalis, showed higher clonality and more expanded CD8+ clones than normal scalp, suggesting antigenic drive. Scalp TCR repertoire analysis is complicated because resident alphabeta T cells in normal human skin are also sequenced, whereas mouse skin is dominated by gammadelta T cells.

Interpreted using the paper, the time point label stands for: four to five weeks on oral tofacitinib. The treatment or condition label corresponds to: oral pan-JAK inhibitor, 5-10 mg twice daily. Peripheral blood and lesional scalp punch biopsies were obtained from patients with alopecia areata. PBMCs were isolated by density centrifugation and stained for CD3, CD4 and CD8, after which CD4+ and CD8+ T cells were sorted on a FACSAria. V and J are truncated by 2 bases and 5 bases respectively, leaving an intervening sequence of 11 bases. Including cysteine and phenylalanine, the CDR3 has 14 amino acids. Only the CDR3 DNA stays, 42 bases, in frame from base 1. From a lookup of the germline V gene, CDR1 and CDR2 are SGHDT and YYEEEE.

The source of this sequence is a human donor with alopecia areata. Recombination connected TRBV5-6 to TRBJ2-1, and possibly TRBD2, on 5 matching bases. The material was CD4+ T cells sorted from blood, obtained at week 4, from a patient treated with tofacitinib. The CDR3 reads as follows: CASSFAGANNEQFF. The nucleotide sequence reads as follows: TGTGCCAGCAGCTTCGCGGGCGCCAACAATGAGCAGTTCTTC.